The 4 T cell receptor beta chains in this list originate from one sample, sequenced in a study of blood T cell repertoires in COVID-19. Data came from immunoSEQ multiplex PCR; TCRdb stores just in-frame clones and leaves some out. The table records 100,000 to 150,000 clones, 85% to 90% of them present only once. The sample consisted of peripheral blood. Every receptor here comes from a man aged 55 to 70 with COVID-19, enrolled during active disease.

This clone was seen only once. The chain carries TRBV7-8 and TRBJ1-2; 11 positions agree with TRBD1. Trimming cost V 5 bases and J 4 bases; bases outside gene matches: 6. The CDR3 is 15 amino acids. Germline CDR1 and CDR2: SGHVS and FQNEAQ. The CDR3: CASSPGTGGAYGYTF. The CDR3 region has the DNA TGTGCCAGCAGCCCAGGGACAGGGGGGGCCTATGGCTACACCTTC.

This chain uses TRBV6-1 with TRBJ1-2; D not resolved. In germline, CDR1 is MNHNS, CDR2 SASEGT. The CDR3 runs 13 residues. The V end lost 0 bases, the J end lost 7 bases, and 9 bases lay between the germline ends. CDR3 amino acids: CASSEAGGFGYTF. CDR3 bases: TGTGCCAGCAGTGAAGCGGGCGGGTTTGGCTACACCTTC.

This chain's CDR3 is CASSYSGGKGFGELFF. The DNA for the CDR3 is TGTGCCAGCAGTTACAGCGGGGGAAAAGGGTTCGGGGAGCTGTTTTTT. The V call is TRBV6-2 or TRBV6-3, the J call TRBJ2-2, with 8 bases fitting TRBD2. V gave up 2 bases and J gave up 7 bases; unmatched junction bases: 9. CDR1 and CDR2 from the germline V gene are MNHEY and SVGEGT. CDR3 size: 16 residues.

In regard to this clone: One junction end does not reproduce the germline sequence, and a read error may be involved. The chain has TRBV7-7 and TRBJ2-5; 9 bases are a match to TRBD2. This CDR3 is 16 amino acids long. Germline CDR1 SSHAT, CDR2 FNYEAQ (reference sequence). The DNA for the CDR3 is TGTGCTAGCAGCTTAGGGGCTAGCGGGAAACAAGAGACCCAGTACTTC. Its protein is CASSLGASGKQETQYF. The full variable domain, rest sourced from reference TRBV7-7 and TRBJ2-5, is GAGVSQSPRYKVTKRGQDVTLRCDPISSHATLYWYQQALGQGPEFLTYFNYEAQPDKSGLPSDRFSAERPEGSISTLTIQRTEQRDSAMYRCASSLGASGKQETQYFGPGTRLLVL.